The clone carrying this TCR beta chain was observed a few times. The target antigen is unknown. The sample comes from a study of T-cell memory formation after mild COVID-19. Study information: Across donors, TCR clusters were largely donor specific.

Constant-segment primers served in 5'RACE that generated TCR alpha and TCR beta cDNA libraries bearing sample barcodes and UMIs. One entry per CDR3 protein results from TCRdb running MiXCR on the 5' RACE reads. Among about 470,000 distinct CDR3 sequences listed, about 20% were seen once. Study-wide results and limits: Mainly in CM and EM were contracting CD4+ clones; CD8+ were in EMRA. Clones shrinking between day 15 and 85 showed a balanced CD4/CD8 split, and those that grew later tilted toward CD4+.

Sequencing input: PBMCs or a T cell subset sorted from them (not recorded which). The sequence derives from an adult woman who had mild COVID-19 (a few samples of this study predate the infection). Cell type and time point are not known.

CDR3 bases: TGCGCCAGCAGTCGATCGGGTAATCCCAGGGGCTCATACAATGAGCAGTTCTTC. The encoded protein is CASSRSGNPRGSYNEQFF. The chain has TRBV5-1 and TRBJ2-1; D perhaps matches TRBD1 (6 bases). This CDR3 region has 18 residues. Between the trimmed V and J ends, which lost 5 bases and 4 bases, there was a span of 25 bases. Germline-derived CDR1 and CDR2 are SGHRS and YFSETQ. The full variable domain, with the rest looked up from reference TRBV5-1 and TRBJ2-1, is KAGVTQTPRYLIKTRGQQVTLSCSPISGHRSVSWYQQTPGQGLQFLFEYFSETQRNKGNFPGRFSGRQFSNSRSEMNVSTLELGDSALYLCASSRSGNPRGSYNEQFFGPGTRLTVL.